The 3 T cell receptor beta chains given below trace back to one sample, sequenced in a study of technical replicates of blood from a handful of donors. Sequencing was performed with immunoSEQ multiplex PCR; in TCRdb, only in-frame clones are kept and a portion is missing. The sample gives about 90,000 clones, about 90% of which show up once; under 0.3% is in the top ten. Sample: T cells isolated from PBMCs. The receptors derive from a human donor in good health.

The CDR3 nucleotides are TGCGCCAGCAGCTCGCCCCCCGACCGAGGTCAGTTCCACACTGAAGCTTTCTTT. Amino acid sequence: CASSSPPDRGQFHTEAFF. The chain has TRBV5-1 and TRBJ1-1; no clear D gene. Deletions cut 3 bases from V and 3 bases from J, with 24 bases between. Per germline, CDR1 SGHRS and CDR2 YFSETQ. CDR3 size: 18 residues.

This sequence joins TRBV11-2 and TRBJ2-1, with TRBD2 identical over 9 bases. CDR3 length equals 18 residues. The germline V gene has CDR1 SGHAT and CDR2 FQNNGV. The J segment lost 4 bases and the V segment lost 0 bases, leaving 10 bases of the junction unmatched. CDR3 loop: CASSLDGLAGGTYNEQFF. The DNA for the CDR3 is TGTGCCAGCAGCTTAGACGGACTGGCGGGAGGGACATACAATGAGCAGTTCTTC.

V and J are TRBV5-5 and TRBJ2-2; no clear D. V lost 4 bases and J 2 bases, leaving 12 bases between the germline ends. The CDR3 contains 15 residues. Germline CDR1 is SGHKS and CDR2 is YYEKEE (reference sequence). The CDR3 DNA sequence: TGTGCCAGCAGCCCTACGGAGAGAAACACCGGGGAGCTGTTTTTT. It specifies CASSPTERNTGELFF.